This T cell receptor (beta chain) stems from a study of identical twins. TCRdb analysed the 5' RACE reads with MiXCR anew, one entry per CDR3 protein. Of hundreds of thousands of distinct CDR3 sequences listed, 15% to 20% are singletons. Every one of the donors was a healthy Caucasian. Points from the study as a whole: A lower insertion count was a feature of abundant cord blood beta clonotypes, with no such feature in memory repertoires.

Germline CDR1 reads MNHEY; CDR2 reads SVGEGT. The CDR3 loop spans 19 amino acids. J was trimmed by 2 bases and V by 6 bases; bases with no gene match: 15. This clonotype was detected only a few times. No antigen is known for it. These records were also assigned to another study, of T cells expressing NK-cell markers. That work states: The share of CD8+ T cells held by dominant NKG2C+ clonotypes was about 1.0-7.5% in roughly 6 donors. These clonotypes, the leaders elsewhere, also led the CD3+CD56-NKG2C+ fraction in four donors.

Material for sequencing was PBMCs. This TCR derives from a woman between 18 and 29 years old in good health. The chain couples TRBV6-2 or TRBV6-3 to TRBJ2-7, with 14 bases that match TRBD2. In nucleotides, the CDR3 is TGTGCCAGCAGATCCCCGGGACTAGCGGGAGCCCGGAAAACCTACGAGCAGTACTTC. This encodes CASRSPGLAGARKTYEQYF.